This T cell receptor beta chain is from a study of CD8 T cells in Susac syndrome. Study observations and caveats: The study's TCR sequencing and HLA analysis covered a relatively small number of individuals, and the study acknowledged this.

TCR beta from blood CD8+ and CD4+ T cells was sequenced. Patients with stable or active relapsing-remitting disease, all of them treatment-naive, made up the multiple sclerosis controls. When the RNA was reverse transcribed, random hexamers were used with an input of 0.5 to 1 ug. TCR beta CDR3 was amplified by immunoSEQ covering 54 Vbeta and 13 Jbeta. TCRdb passed the immunoSEQ multiplex PCR reads through MiXCR, listing each CDR3 protein once. The sample includes around 190,000 distinct CDR3 sequences, about 95% of them seen just once. CDR1 is SNHLY, CDR2 FYNNEI, per germline. CDR3 length: 13 residues. Trimming took 6 bases from V and 0 from J, leaving 3 bases between them. As concerns this clonotype: Its specificity is not known.

The sequenced sample consisted of CD8+ T cells from PBMCs. The sequence came from a human donor with multiple sclerosis. The rearrangement links TRBV2 to TRBJ1-6; D remains ambiguous. CDR3 region: CASRASYNSPLHF. Here the CDR3 DNA reads TGTGCCAGCAGGGCCTCCTATAATTCACCCCTCCACTTT.